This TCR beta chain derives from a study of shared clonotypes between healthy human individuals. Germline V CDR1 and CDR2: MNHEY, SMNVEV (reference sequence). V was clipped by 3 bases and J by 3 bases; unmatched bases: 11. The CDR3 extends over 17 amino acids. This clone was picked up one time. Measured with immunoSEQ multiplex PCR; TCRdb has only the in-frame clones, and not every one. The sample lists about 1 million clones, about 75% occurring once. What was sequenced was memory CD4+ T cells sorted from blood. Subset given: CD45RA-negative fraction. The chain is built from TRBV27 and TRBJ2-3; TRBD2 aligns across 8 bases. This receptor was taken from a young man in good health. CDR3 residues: CASSFKPPGGGTDTQYF. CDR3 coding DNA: TGTGCCAGCAGTTTCAAGCCCCCTGGCGGGGGGACAGATACGCAGTATTTT.